This entry features one TCR beta chain sequence. What it recognizes is unknown. Amplification from RNA transcripts yielded the TCR beta CDR3 regions. RT-PCR in the first round used HTBI primers; a second-round multiplex PCR followed. TCRdb called the multiplex PCR reads again in MiXCR, with one record for every CDR3 protein. The sample records hundreds of thousands of distinct CDR3 sequences, around a fifth being singletons. New diagnoses, under 2 months' duration, and ages 18 to 65 characterized the hyperthyroidism patients. This CDR3 is built from 13 residues. The V gene lost 5 bases and the J gene lost 4 bases, with 11 bases spanning the gap. Germline V gene data show CDR1 as MNHNS and CDR2 as SASEGT. This sample was included in a study of Graves' ophthalmopathy and Graves' hyperthyroidism. On the study more broadly: Peripheral blood sampling occurred at initial diagnosis, before any treatment. Findings of the study overall: In predicting ophthalmopathy progression, the model reached roughly 71% sensitivity and 72.22% specificity.

The specimen sequenced was peripheral blood. The sequence derives from a woman between 18 and 29 years old with stable Graves' hyperthyroidism. The chain links TRBV6-1 to TRBJ1-1; D is uncertain. Written as DNA, the CDR3 is TGTGCCAGCAGTCCGGCATCTGGCACTGAAGCTTTCTTT. It translates to CASSPASGTEAFF.